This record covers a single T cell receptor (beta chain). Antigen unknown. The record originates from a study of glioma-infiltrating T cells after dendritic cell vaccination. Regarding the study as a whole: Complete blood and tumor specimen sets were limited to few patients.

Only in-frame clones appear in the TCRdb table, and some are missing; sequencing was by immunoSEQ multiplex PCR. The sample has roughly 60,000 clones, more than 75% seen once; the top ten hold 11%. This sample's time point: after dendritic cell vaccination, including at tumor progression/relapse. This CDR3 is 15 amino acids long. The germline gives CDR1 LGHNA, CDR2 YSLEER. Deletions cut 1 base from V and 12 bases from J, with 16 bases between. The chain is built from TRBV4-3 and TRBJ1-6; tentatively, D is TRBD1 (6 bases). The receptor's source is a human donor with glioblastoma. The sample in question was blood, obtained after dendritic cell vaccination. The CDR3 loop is CASSQGLRGSEPLHF. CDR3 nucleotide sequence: TGCGCCAGCAGCCAAGGTTTGAGGGGGAGTGAACCCCTCCACTTT.